This T cell receptor beta chain was sequenced for a study of CD8+ T cells in alopecia areata. This clone appeared a few times. Other DNA sequences in this specimen translate into the identical CDR3. Isolated RNA was reverse transcribed into cDNA used as the sequencing template. TCRdb's table, derived via immunoSEQ multiplex PCR, lists solely in-frame clones and lacks some. The profile shows 120,000 to 150,000 clones, approximately 50% of them singletons. Trimming shortened V by 1 base and J by 1 base, and 5 bases separated the two germline ends. The germline V gene has CDR1 GTSNPN and CDR2 SVGIG (reference sequence). This CDR3 comprises 13 residues.

This TCR was recovered from a human donor with alopecia areata. Material for sequencing was CD4+ T cells sorted from blood. The chain links TRBV30 to TRBJ1-5; D gene ambiguous. The CDR3 nucleotides read TGTGCCTGGAGTGGTGGCAGCAATCAGCCCCAGCATTTT. Translating gives CAWSGGSNQPQHF.